What follows is one TCR beta chain and its context. The target of this receptor is not known. It has no much larger one-base neighbor in the sample; base qualities were not kept. Receptor libraries were prepared by the immunoSEQ multiplex PCR assay. A mixture of 60 forward primers for TCR Vbeta segments and 13 reverse primers for TCR Jbeta segments was used in the multiplex PCR. The CDR3 region of rearranged TCR beta genes was amplified from genomic DNA with a multiplex PCR assay. Amplified TCR beta libraries were sequenced as 87-base-pair reads on the Illumina HiSeq System. The study's own analysis went as follows. A later analysis counted about 82 million unique TCR beta chains across the 666 repertoires, and around 9.9 million of these chains were shared by at least two donors. Raw reads were error-corrected and collapsed into unique sequences with a nearest-neighbor algorithm that merged closely related sequences to remove PCR and sequencing errors. Alignment of CDR3 sequences to IMGT reference sequences was used to assign V, D and J gene segments. For a sequence to be retained, a match of at least six nucleotides was required to both a V gene segment and a J gene segment. Rearrangements were called productive when the CDR3 lacked stop codons and stayed in frame with V and J; all others were non-productive. Following IMGT convention, CDR3 was defined as the stretch from the second conserved V-encoded cysteine to the conserved J-encoded phenylalanine. In an earlier analysis of approximately 590 of the donors, sequences lacking an unambiguous match to a single V gene segment were excluded. An earlier analysis of a few hundred of the donors called V segments functional above 56.7% productive rearrangements and segregating when the between-donor standard deviation exceeded 5%. A statistical classification framework was developed to diagnose cytomegalovirus status using the catalog of TCR beta chain sequences. V and J gene assignment, in a later analysis, came from comparing TCR nucleotide sequences with IMGT/GENE-DB human TR gene sequences. In a later analysis, CDR3 sequences and most-parsimonious VDJ recombination scenarios were assigned using the TCRdist pipeline. In a later analysis, every TCR beta chain was defined by the combination of its CDR3 amino acid sequence and its V-gene family, and reads without a unique V-gene family were dropped. A later analysis removed several hundred highly shared, low-generation-probability nucleotide sequences to deal with suspected cross-contamination and a sequencing artifact. A later analysis calculated a clonal expansion index for each public chain from normalized within-repertoire ranks of inferred template counts. Generation probabilities in a later analysis came from a VDJ recombination model fitted to out-of-frame rearrangements, and those results were checked against IGoR. In a later analysis, TCR-TCR, TCR-HLA and TCR-CMV co-occurrence was scored with hypergeometric tests, and a repertoire-size bias correction was applied to TCR pairs. To estimate false discovery rates, a later analysis permuted the HLA or CMV assignments 20 times. In a later analysis, co-occurring TCRs were grouped using DBSCAN, and TCRdist sequence similarity was added for clustering within HLA-allele-positive subsets. Repertoires with fewer than 30,000 or more than 120,000 public chains were left out of co-occurrence clustering, as were about five repertoires with anomalous nucleotide sharing. Sourced from immuneACCESS, this table was stored by TCRdb with only in-frame sequences that have V and J called. A share of the clones is absent; for the studies checked, an unresolved V gene accounts for under half, and the remainder has no known explanation. V, J and clone size reflect that table, while D and trimming were determined from the DNA. In all, the sample holds more than 150,000 clones, and around 83% of those were seen once. About 2.4% of the sample is held by the ten biggest clonotypes.

This record comes from a study of cytomegalovirus exposure and HLA in healthy donors (TCRdb year 2017). About the investigation overall: An earlier analysis of around 600 of the donors reported 250 to 300 Gb of sequence data and around 120 million unique TCR beta sequences from about 200 million T cells. An early release covering about 600 HLA-typed donors comprised approximately 300 gigabases of sequencing data and tens of millions of unique TCR sequences. Of the 300 to 500 genotyped donors, less than 90% were placed in the genetic ancestry cluster associated with self-reported Caucasian donors. The study aimed to test whether cataloging public T cell receptors could reveal signatures of past pathogen exposure. The study used immunosequencing to profile the T cell repertoires of some 600 subjects and linked those repertoires to cytomegalovirus serostatus. In addition to the first cohort of approximately 650 subjects, a separate validation cohort of approximately 130 different subjects was used. The study combined high-throughput TCR immunosequencing, statistical association of individual TCRs with disease status, and machine learning to predict cytomegalovirus infection status. A later analysis re-analyzed previously published TCR beta repertoires from 660 or so donors and added high-resolution HLA genotyping to study TCR occurrence patterns. The later analysis used no new phenotypic data to find candidate immune exposures, relying instead on TCR beta sequences and their occurrence across donors. An earlier analysis of 500 to 750 of the donors applied high-throughput TCR beta sequencing to assess whether each TCR beta V gene segment acted as functional or pseudogenic. Donor age, sex, ethnicity and CMV serostatus were compiled alongside the repertoire data. A later genetic analysis took genome-wide SNP genotypes for about three fifths of the 666 donors and used that subset as a discovery cohort. Every repertoire in the discovery cohort had been generated on one and the same sequencing platform. HLA typing covered class I and class II loci at four-digit resolution. Typing coverage varied by locus: roughly 629-630 donors for A, B, C, DRB1 and DQB1; some 520 for DQA1; around 570 for DPA1; roughly 450 for DPB1. Roughly five DR-DQ haplotypes were treated as single units for association and clustering because of strong linkage in the cohort. Among around 400 genotyped donors of the cohort, an average of around 240,000 unique TCR beta nucleotide sequences were sequenced per donor, approximately 20% of them non-productive. On the study overall, not on this receptor specifically: V-gene and J-gene trimming of TCR beta chains was associated with a missense DCLRE1C variant in a later genetic analysis, and the association was replicated in an independent cohort. Cytomegalovirus status was reported to be diagnosed by the classifier with high specificity and sensitivity in both the original and validation cohorts. Linkage disequilibrium might explain the correlated functional status among segregating V segments, but an unknown experimental factor could not be ruled out. In the study, 164 TCR beta chains were listed as associated with cytomegalovirus. For the cohort, immune exposure information was limited to CMV serostatus. Three of the identified cytomegalovirus-associated TCR beta chains were confirmed in vitro to be specific for cytomegalovirus antigens. A further reported finding was that TCR beta sequences accurately predicted the HLA-A and HLA-B alleles for most subjects in the first cohort. A later analysis found that most CMV-associated TCR beta chains appeared HLA-restricted, with HLA associations seemingly driven largely by CMV exposure. Assigning TCR associations to individual alleles was difficult when HLA alleles, especially DR and DQ, strongly co-occurred. Compared with the roughly 710-donor mean, donors in an Asian-associated ancestry cluster had fewer N-insertions in productive TCRs, according to a later genetic analysis. In a later analysis, the rate of TCR association differed among HLA loci, with DRB1 alleles having the most associated TCRs and HLA-C alleles having the fewest. Several of the top co-occurrence clusters appeared to be linked to parvovirus B19, influenza, CMV and Epstein-Barr virus, according to a later analysis. Only TCR beta chains were sequenced in this cohort, and the absence of alpha or paired-chain data limited detectable features. Because counts were too low, roughly 18 rarely observed V segments, including chromosome 9 orphons, were left out of the earlier analysis of 587 of the donors. Across donors, most TCR sequences were observed very rarely, whereas some public TCRs were present in many individuals. Because HLA typing was unavailable for some donors at each locus, only the typed subset was used in association tests. Compared with equally common non-associated chains, HLA-associated TCR beta chains in a later analysis were more clonally expanded and had lower generation probabilities. Some IMGT-functional V segments, including TRBV6-2 and TRBV6-3, could not be distinguished by the 87-base-pair reads and were therefore excluded. A cluster of highly shared sequence variants was judged likely to represent a technical artifact of the sequencing pipeline. A later analysis associated 17,000 or so TCR beta sequences with specific HLA alleles at a false discovery rate of 0.05. Sequencing depth was assumed to be roughly uniform across donors in the presence/absence analyses, though that assumption may not hold. According to the authors, the approach could potentially be generalized to other disease states and immunological phenotypes. In an earlier analysis of fewer than 750 of the donors, most TCR beta V segments were observed in productive rearrangements about 87% or about 30% of the time, broadly matching IMGT annotations.

The CDR3 holds 15 amino acids from the cysteine to the phenylalanine. Only the CDR3 portion is preserved as DNA: 45 bases, with reading frame beginning at the first base. CDR1 and CDR2 were assigned from the germline V gene as SGHTA and FQGNSA. Germline trimming amounts to 1 base on V and 2 bases on J, with 4 as the count of junction bases outside the gene matches. The cohort comprised fewer than 700 healthy bone marrow donors. Cohort members were all nominally healthy when sampled, although unrecorded immune exposures were likely present. The donor tested CMV seronegative, placing the donor among the 350 to 400 seronegative members of the cohort. A peripheral blood sample was provided by each donor, and peripheral blood mononuclear cells were used for TCR beta sequencing. Genomic DNA extraction from the blood cell samples was performed with the Qiagen DNeasy Blood Extraction Kit.

The material sequenced was PBMCs. This receptor was identified in a woman between 18 and 29 years old in good health and CMV-seronegative. This chain is built from TRBV7-2 and TRBJ1-2; a stretch of 7 junction bases matches TRBD1. The CDR3 region: CASSLVRQGNYGYTF. The base sequence is TGTGCCAGCAGCTTAGTGAGACAGGGCAACTATGGCTACACCTTC.